This note documents a single T cell receptor beta chain sequence. This sample stems from a study of blood T cell repertoires in COVID-19. At the level of the study: Material from acute and convalescent COVID-19 was sourced from the United States, Italy and Spain.

Generated by immunoSEQ multiplex PCR, the TCRdb table keeps only in-frame clones and is missing some. Of under 250,000 clones in the sample, just over 85% were seen once. The TCR comes from a middle-aged man with COVID-19, enrolled during active disease. Sequencing input: peripheral blood.

CDR3 sequence: CASKEQGHQSPLHF. As DNA, the CDR3 is TGTGCCAGCAAGGAGCAGGGCCATCAGTCACCCCTCCACTTT. The V and J genes are TRBV6-5 and TRBJ1-6; D is perhaps TRBD1 (5 bases). This CDR3 comprises 14 residues. V lost 7 bases and J lost 10, with 17 bases in between. Germline V gene sequence: CDR1 MNHEY, CDR2 SVGAGI.